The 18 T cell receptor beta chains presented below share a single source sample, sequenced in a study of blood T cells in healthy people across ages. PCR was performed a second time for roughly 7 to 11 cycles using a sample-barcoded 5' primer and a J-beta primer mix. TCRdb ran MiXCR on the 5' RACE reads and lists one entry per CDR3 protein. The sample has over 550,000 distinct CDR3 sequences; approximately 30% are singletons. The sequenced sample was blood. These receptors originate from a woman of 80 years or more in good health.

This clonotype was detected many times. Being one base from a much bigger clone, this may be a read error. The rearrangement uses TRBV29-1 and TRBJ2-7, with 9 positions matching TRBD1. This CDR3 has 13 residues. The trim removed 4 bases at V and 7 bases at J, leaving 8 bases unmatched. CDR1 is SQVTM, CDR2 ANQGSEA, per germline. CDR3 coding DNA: TGCAGCGTTGGACAGGGGGGGTACAATGAGCAGTACTTC. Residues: CSVGQGGYNEQYF.

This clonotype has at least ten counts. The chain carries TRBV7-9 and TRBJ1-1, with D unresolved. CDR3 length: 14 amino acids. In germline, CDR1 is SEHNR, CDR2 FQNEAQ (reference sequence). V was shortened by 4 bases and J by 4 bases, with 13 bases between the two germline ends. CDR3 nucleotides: TGTGCCAGCAGCTCGAGGGAGGGTGGCACTGAAGCTTTCTTT. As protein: CASSSREGGTEAFF. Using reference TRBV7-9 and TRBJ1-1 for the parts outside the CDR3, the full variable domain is DTGVSQNPRHKITKRGQNVTFRCDPISEHNRLYWYRQTLGQGPEFLTYFQNEAQLEKSRLLSDRFSAERPKGSFSTLEIQRTEQGDSAMYLCASSSREGGTEAFFGQGTRLTVV.

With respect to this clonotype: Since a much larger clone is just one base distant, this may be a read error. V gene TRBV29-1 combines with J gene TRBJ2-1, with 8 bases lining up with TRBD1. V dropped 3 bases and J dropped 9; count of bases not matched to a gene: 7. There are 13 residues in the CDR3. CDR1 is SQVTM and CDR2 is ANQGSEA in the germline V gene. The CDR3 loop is CSVDLAGGSEQFF. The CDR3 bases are TGCAGCGTTGATCTGGCAGGGGGCAGTGAGCAGTTCTTC.

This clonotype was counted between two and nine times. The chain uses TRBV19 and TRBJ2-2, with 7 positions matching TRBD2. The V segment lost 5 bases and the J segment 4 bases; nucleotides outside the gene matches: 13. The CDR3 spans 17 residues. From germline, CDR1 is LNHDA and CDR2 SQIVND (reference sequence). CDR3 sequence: CASSPRGSGARTGELFF. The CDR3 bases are TGTGCCAGTAGTCCCCGTGGGAGCGGGGCGCGCACCGGGGAGCTGTTTTTT. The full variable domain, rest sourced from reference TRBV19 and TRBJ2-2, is DGGITQSPKYLFRKEGQNVTLSCEQNLNHDAMYWYRQDPGQGLRLIYYSQIVNDFQKGDIAEGYSVSREKKESFPLTVTSAQKNPTAFYLCASSPRGSGARTGELFFGEGSRLTVL.

The CDR3 DNA sequence: TGCAGTGCCTTGACAGTTACCTCTAGCACAGATACGCAGTATTTT. Translating it yields CSALTVTSSTDTQYF. The V gene is TRBV20-1, the J gene TRBJ2-3; D might be TRBD1 (5 bases). The V and J ends lost 6 bases and 0 bases respectively, with 16 bases between them. CDR1 and CDR2 from the germline V gene are DFQATT and SNEGSKA (reference sequence). The CDR3 loop spans 15 amino acids.

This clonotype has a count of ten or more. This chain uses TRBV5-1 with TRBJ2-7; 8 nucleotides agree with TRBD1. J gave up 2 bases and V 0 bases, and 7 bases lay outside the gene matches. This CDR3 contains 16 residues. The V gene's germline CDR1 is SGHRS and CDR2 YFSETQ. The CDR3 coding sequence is TGCGCCAGCAGCTTGGCCCCGACAGGGGATACCTACGAGCAGTACTTC. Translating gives CASSLAPTGDTYEQYF.

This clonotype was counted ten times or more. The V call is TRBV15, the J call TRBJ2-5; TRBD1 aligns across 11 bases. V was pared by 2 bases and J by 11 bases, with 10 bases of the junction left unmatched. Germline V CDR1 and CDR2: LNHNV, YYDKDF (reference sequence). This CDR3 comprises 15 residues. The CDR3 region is CATSRSLGTGGGQYF. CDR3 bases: TGTGCCACCAGCAGATCCCTGGGGACAGGGGGTGGACAGTACTTC.

The DNA for the CDR3 is TGTGCCAGCAGCTGGAGGGGTCTAGCGGGGGAAGAGACCCAGTACTTC. Its protein product is CASSWRGLAGEETQYF. This sequence joins TRBV7-9 and TRBJ2-5, with 10 bases identical to TRBD2. The CDR3 contains 16 residues. The V segment lost 4 bases and the J segment 3 bases; nucleotides outside the gene matches: 8. Germline V CDR1 and CDR2: SEHNR, FQNEAQ (reference sequence).

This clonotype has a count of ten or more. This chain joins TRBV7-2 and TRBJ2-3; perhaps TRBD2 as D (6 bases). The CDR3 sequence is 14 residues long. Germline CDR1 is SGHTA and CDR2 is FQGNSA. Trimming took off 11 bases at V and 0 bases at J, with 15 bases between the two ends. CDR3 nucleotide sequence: TGTGCCGGCGGGGTAGGGGCTAGCACAGATACGCAGTATTTT. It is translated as CAGGVGASTDTQYF.

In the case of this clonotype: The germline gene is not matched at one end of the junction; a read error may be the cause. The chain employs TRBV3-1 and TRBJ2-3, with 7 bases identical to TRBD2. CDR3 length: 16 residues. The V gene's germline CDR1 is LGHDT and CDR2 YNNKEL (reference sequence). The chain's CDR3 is CAGSQAGGGAEDTQYF. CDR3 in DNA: TGTGCCGGCAGCCAAGCTGGCGGGGGAGCCGAAGATACGCAGTATTTT.

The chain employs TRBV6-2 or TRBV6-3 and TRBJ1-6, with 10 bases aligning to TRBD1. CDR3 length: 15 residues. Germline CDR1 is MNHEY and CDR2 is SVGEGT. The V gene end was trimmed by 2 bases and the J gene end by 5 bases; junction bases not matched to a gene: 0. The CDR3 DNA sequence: TGTGCCAGCAGTTACGGGACAGGGGATAATTCACCCCTCCACTTT. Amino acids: CASSYGTGDNSPLHF.

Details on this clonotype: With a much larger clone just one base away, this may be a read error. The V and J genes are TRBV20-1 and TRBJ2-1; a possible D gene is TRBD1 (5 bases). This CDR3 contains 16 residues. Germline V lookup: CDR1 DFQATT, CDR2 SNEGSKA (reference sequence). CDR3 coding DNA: TGCAGTGCTAGAGATGTCAGGGATAGCTCCTACAGTGAGCAGTTCTTC. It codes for CSARDVRDSSYSEQFF.

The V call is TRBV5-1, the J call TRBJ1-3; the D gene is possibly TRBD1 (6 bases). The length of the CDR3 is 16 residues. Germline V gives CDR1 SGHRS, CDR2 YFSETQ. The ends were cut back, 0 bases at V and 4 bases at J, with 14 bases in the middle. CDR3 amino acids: CASSLAGRGSGNTIYF. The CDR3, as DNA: TGCGCCAGCAGCTTGGCCGGGAGGGGGTCAGGAAACACCATATATTTT.

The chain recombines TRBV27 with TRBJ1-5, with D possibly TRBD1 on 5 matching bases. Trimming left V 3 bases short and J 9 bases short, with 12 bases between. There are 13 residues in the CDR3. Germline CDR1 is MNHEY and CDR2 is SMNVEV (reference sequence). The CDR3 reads CASSFFGGGPQHF. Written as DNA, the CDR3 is TGTGCCAGCAGTTTTTTTGGGGGTGGGCCCCAGCATTTT.

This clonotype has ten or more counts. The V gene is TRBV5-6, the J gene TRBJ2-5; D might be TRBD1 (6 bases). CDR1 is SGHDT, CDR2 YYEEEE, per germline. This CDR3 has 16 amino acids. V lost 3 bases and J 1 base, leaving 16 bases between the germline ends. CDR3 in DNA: TGTGCCAGCAGCTGGGGGCCGACAGGCCCCCAAGAGACCCAGTACTTC. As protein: CASSWGPTGPQETQYF. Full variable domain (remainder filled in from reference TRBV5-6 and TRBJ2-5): DAGVTQSPTHLIKTRGQQVTLRCSPKSGHDTVSWYQQALGQGPQFIFQYYEEEERQRGNFPDRFSGHQFPNYSSELNVNALLLGDSALYLCASSWGPTGPQETQYFGPGTRLLVL.

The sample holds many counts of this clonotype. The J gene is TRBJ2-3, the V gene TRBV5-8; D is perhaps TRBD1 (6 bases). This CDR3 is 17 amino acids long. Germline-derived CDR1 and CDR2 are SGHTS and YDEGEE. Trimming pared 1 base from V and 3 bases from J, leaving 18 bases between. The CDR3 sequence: CASSLTSGTPGTDTQYF. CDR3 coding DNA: TGTGCCAGCAGCTTGACGTCAGGGACACCGGGAACAGATACGCAGTATTTT.

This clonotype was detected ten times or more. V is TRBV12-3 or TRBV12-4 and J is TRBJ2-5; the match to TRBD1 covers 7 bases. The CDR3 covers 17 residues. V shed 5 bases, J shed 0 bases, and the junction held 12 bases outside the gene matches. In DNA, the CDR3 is TGTGCCAGCAGTCCAAGTCACGGACAGGAGTACCAAGAGACCCAGTACTTC. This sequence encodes CASSPSHGQEYQETQYF.

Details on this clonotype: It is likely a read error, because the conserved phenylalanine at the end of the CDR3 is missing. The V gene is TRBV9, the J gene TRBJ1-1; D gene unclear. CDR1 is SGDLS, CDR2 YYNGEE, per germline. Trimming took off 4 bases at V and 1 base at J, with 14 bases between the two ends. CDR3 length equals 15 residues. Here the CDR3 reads CASSPRAGANTEAFV. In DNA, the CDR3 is TGTGCCAGCAGCCCCCGGGCGGGAGCGAACACTGAAGCTTTCGTT.